This record covers a single T cell receptor (beta chain). V lost 6 bases, J lost 5 bases, and 8 bases stayed unmatched. Germline CDR1 MDHEN, CDR2 SYDVKM. The CDR3 is 15 residues long. The TCRbeta library was prepared with unique molecular identifiers. TCRdb used MiXCR to reprocess the PCR reads, holding one entry per CDR3 protein. This table has about 420,000 distinct CDR3 sequences, about a tenth appearing once. The sample comes from a study of T-cell reconstitution after alpha-beta-depleted transplantation in children. This receptor was taken from a human donor who donated a stem cell graft to a child with acute myeloid leukemia. Material: PBMCs from the stem cell graft donor, obtained from the stem cell graft. The V and J genes are TRBV28 and TRBJ1-4, with 8 positions matching TRBD1. CDR3 loop: CASREQGGGNEKLFF. The CDR3 DNA sequence: TGTGCCAGCAGGGAACAGGGGGGCGGAAATGAAAAACTGTTTTTT.